Listed below are T cell receptor beta chains from one sample, sequenced in a study of cytomegalovirus exposure and HLA in healthy donors. TCRdb keeps only in-frame clones here, not all; method: immunoSEQ multiplex PCR. The data hold roughly 300,000 clones, with 86% observed a single time. The sample comprised PBMCs. The receptors come from a man aged 40-49 years in good health and CMV-seropositive. Each CDR3 is given with its conserved first and last residue. Each record gives: V gene, J gene, clone size, D gene, CDR3 DNA, CDR3 protein. A D gene is named only where the DNA matches it firmly. Expanded clones are given a class, and other clones once, few, many or no size at all.

v_call: TRBV2; j_call: TRBJ2-2; clone_size: .; d_call: .; cdr3_nt: TGTGCCAGCTGCCGGGTTATAAACACCGGGGAGCTGTTTTTT; cdr3_aa: CASCRVINTGELFF
v_call: TRBV19; j_call: TRBJ2-7; clone_size: .; d_call: TRBD1; cdr3_nt: TGTGCCAGTAGAAGGACAGGGACACGCGAGCAGTACTTC; cdr3_aa: CASRRTGTREQYF
v_call: TRBV7-9; j_call: TRBJ2-5; clone_size: .; d_call: .; cdr3_nt: TGTGCCAGCAGCTTGGAGGAAGAGACCCAGTACTTC; cdr3_aa: CASSLEEETQYF
v_call: TRBV27; j_call: TRBJ1-1; clone_size: .; d_call: .; cdr3_nt: TGTGCCAGCACCTCCTCCTTCGGGGGACTGAACACTGAAGCTTTCTTT; cdr3_aa: CASTSSFGGLNTEAFF
v_call: TRBV14; j_call: TRBJ2-7; clone_size: .; d_call: .; cdr3_nt: TGTGCCAGCAGCCAAGAGACCCGTGGAGTCGAGCAGTACTTC; cdr3_aa: CASSQETRGVEQYF
v_call: TRBV28; j_call: TRBJ1-5; clone_size: .; d_call: TRBD1; cdr3_nt: TGTGCCAGCAGCTTAGCGGACAGGTTTGCGCATTTT; cdr3_aa: CASSLADRFAHF
v_call: TRBV28; j_call: TRBJ2-7; clone_size: .; d_call: TRBD2; cdr3_nt: TGTGCCAGCAGTCCGCCGGGGGGGGCATCCTACGAGCAGTACTTC; cdr3_aa: CASSPPGGASYEQYF
v_call: TRBV10-1; j_call: TRBJ2-1; clone_size: .; d_call: .; cdr3_nt: TGCGCCAGCGGGCTGCTCTCCTACAATGAGCAGTTCTTC; cdr3_aa: CASGLLSYNEQFF
v_call: TRBV27; j_call: TRBJ2-7; clone_size: .; d_call: TRBD2; cdr3_nt: TGTGCCAGCAGACGTAGCGGGAGAAATGGGTCGGGCTACGAGCAGTACTTC; cdr3_aa: CASRRSGRNGSGYEQYF
v_call: TRBV21-1; j_call: TRBJ2-7; clone_size: few; d_call: .; cdr3_nt: TGTGCCAGCAGCAAAGTCCGGGACAGGGGGCTTGGGGAGCAGTACTTC; cdr3_aa: CASSKVRDRGLGEQYF
v_call: TRBV9; j_call: TRBJ2-7; clone_size: .; d_call: TRBD2; cdr3_nt: TGTGCCAGCAGCGTACCTATGCTCATTCTAGCGGGAGCATATGAGCAGTACTTC; cdr3_aa: CASSVPMLILAGAYEQYF
v_call: TRBV27; j_call: TRBJ2-7; clone_size: once; d_call: TRBD2; cdr3_nt: TGTGCCAGCAGTTTATCGACTAGCGTAACCTACGAGCAGTACTTC; cdr3_aa: CASSLSTSVTYEQYF
v_call: TRBV5-5; j_call: TRBJ1-2; clone_size: few; d_call: TRBD1; cdr3_nt: TGTGCCAGCAGCTTGGAGGGGGCGGTTAACTATGGCTACACCTTC; cdr3_aa: CASSLEGAVNYGYTF
v_call: TRBV7-2; j_call: TRBJ2-7; clone_size: .; d_call: .; cdr3_nt: TGTGCCAGCAGCTTAGGAGCCCCCTACGAGCAGTACTTC; cdr3_aa: CASSLGAPYEQYF
v_call: TRBV7-9; j_call: TRBJ2-2; clone_size: .; d_call: TRBD2; cdr3_nt: TGTGCCAGCAGCCCCCTGGGACTAGCGGGAGTGGCGAACACCGGGGAGCTGTTTTTT; cdr3_aa: CASSPLGLAGVANTGELFF
v_call: TRBV10-1; j_call: TRBJ1-2; clone_size: .; d_call: .; cdr3_nt: TGCGCCAGCAGTGAGTCGCGCGCTACCGGCTACACCTTC; cdr3_aa: CASSESRATGYTF
v_call: TRBV14; j_call: TRBJ2-7; clone_size: .; d_call: TRBD1; cdr3_nt: TGTGCCAGCAGCCCCTTTTCCGGGACAGGGGCCCACGAGCAGTACTTC; cdr3_aa: CASSPFSGTGAHEQYF
v_call: TRBV9; j_call: TRBJ2-3; clone_size: .; d_call: .; cdr3_nt: TGTGCCAGCAGCTCCCCTAGCGTAGATACGCAGTATTTT; cdr3_aa: CASSSPSVDTQYF
v_call: TRBV6-1; j_call: TRBJ1-5; clone_size: .; d_call: .; cdr3_nt: TGTGCCAGCAGCGGGAGGGGGTACAATCAGCCCCAGCATTTT; cdr3_aa: CASSGRGYNQPQHF
v_call: TRBV28; j_call: TRBJ1-2; clone_size: .; d_call: TRBD1; cdr3_nt: TGTGCCAGCACCCGGGACAGGATTTATGGCTACACCTTC; cdr3_aa: CASTRDRIYGYTF
v_call: TRBV2; j_call: TRBJ2-6; clone_size: .; d_call: .; cdr3_nt: TGTGCCAGCAGTCGGTTAGCTATCGGTGGGGCCAACGTCCTGACTTTC; cdr3_aa: CASSRLAIGGANVLTF
v_call: TRBV27; j_call: TRBJ1-2; clone_size: .; d_call: .; cdr3_nt: TGTGCCAGCAGGGCGGTGGGGCAGGGGAGGGGTGGCTACACCTTC; cdr3_aa: CASRAVGQGRGGYTF
v_call: TRBV7-2; j_call: TRBJ2-5; clone_size: once; d_call: .; cdr3_nt: TGTGCCAGCAGCTTAGTTGGGGGGTCTAACCAAGAGGCCCAGTACTTC; cdr3_aa: CASSLVGGSNQEAQYF
v_call: TRBV7-2; j_call: TRBJ2-5; clone_size: .; d_call: .; cdr3_nt: TGTGCCAGCAGCTTGCAGGGGAAAGAGACCCAGTACTTC; cdr3_aa: CASSLQGKETQYF
v_call: TRBV7-2; j_call: TRBJ2-7; clone_size: .; d_call: TRBD1; cdr3_nt: TGTGCCAGCAGCCACCCCGGGACAGGGGGAGCCTACGAGCAGTACTTC; cdr3_aa: CASSHPGTGGAYEQYF
v_call: TRBV5-3; j_call: TRBJ2-5; clone_size: .; d_call: TRBD2; cdr3_nt: TGTGCCAGAAGCTTCGGCGCGGGAGGGCCGTGGGAGACCCAGTACTTC; cdr3_aa: CARSFGAGGPWETQYF
v_call: TRBV19; j_call: TRBJ1-1; clone_size: .; d_call: TRBD1; cdr3_nt: TGTGCCACCCTCGGTTCGGCAGGGGGCTGGACTGAAGCTTTCTTT; cdr3_aa: CATLGSAGGWTEAFF
v_call: TRBV5-6; j_call: TRBJ2-1; clone_size: .; d_call: TRBD2; cdr3_nt: TGCGCCAGCAGCTTGGCCGGGAGGAGCTCCTACAATGAGCAGTTCTTC; cdr3_aa: CASSLAGRSSYNEQFF
v_call: TRBV7-8; j_call: TRBJ1-4; clone_size: .; d_call: .; cdr3_nt: TGTGCCAGCAGCTTGGGCAGGGGAGCTAATGAAAAACTGTTTTTT; cdr3_aa: CASSLGRGANEKLFF
v_call: TRBV28; j_call: TRBJ2-6; clone_size: .; d_call: .; cdr3_nt: TGTGCCAGCAGTTTATACTTCTCTGGGGCCAACGTCCTGACTTTC; cdr3_aa: CASSLYFSGANVLTF